Shown below are 20 T cell receptor beta chains from a single sample sequenced in a study of beta chain features in type 1 diabetes. Expressed TCRB transcripts got sequenced, as all isolated RNA was reverse transcribed. The repertoire was sequenced with immunoSEQ multiplex PCR; TCRdb's copy has only in-frame clones and lacks some. The sample records about 210,000 clones, 9.5% to 13% being singletons. The specimen was central memory CD4+ T cells from blood. The receptors derive from a man younger than 35 in good health.

This clone was seen a few times. This specimen includes other DNA sequences encoding the same CDR3. The V call is TRBV29-1, the J call TRBJ1-1, with D unclear. Germline-derived CDR1 and CDR2 are SQVTM and ANQGSEA. The length of the CDR3 is 13 residues. Trimming shortened V by 4 bases and J by 0 bases, and 9 bases separated the two germline ends. CDR3 bases: TGCAGCGTTGCGGGCCAAATGAACACTGAAGCTTTCTTT. Translation gives CSVAGQMNTEAFF.

This chain joins TRBV5-1 and TRBJ2-1; 7 nucleotides line up with TRBD2. CDR1 is SGHRS, CDR2 YFSETQ, per germline. The CDR3 runs 14 residues. V lost 2 bases to trimming and J lost 5 bases; unmatched junction nucleotides: 4. CDR3 sequence reads: CASSFGREHNEQFF. For the CDR3, the DNA is TGCGCCAGCAGCTTCGGGCGGGAGCACAATGAGCAGTTCTTC.

This clone was picked up a small number of times. V and J are TRBV7-6 and TRBJ2-2, with 14 bases identical to TRBD2. CDR3 length: 17 amino acids. CDR1 SGHVS and CDR2 FNYEAQ come from the germline V gene. V dropped 5 bases and J dropped 6; count of bases not matched to a gene: 8. The CDR3, as DNA: TGTGCCAGCAGCAGGGGACTAGCGGGAGTATCAGCCGGGGAGCTGTTTTTT. It is translated as CASSRGLAGVSAGELFF.

V usage is TRBV30 and J usage is TRBJ1-2; D gene unclear. Germline V gives CDR1 GTSNPN, CDR2 SVGIG (reference sequence). The CDR3 has 12 amino acids. The V end was cut by 5 bases, the J end by 0 bases, with 7 bases between. The CDR3 nucleotides read TGTGCCTGGGGTTTAGCTAACTATGGCTACACCTTC. Protein: CAWGLANYGYTF.

J is TRBJ2-2 and V is TRBV5-1; tentatively, D is TRBD1 (6 bases). Trimming took off 4 bases at V and 5 bases at J, with 15 bases between the two ends. CDR1 is SGHRS, CDR2 YFSETQ, per germline. The CDR3 totals 15 residues. The CDR3 nucleotides read TGCGCCAGCAGCCCTGCAAATGGACAGACCGGGGAGCTGTTTTTT. Translating it yields CASSPANGQTGELFF.

The chain uses TRBV30 and TRBJ2-7; D perhaps matches TRBD1 (5 bases). Between the trimmed V and J ends, which lost 6 bases and 2 bases, there was a span of 8 bases. This CDR3 region has 11 residues. Germline CDR1 and CDR2: GTSNPN and SVGIG (reference sequence). CDR3 region: CACARAYEQYF. The CDR3 DNA reads TGTGCCTGTGCCAGGGCCTACGAGCAGTACTTC.

This rearrangement joins TRBV19 to TRBJ2-7; 10 bases line up with TRBD2. There are 16 residues in the CDR3. The ends lost 3 bases at V and 7 bases at J; junction bases unmatched: 12. Germline V lookup: CDR1 LNHDA, CDR2 SQIVND (reference sequence). DNA for the CDR3: TGTGCCAGTAGTATCCTAGCGGGAGTGGGCCCTCAAGAGCAGTACTTC. As protein: CASSILAGVGPQEQYF.

This chain uses TRBV7-2 with TRBJ2-2; tentatively, D is TRBD1 (5 bases). The CDR3 sequence is 15 residues long. V was trimmed by 3 bases and J by 6 bases, leaving 14 bases between them. The germline gives CDR1 SGHTA, CDR2 FQGNSA. CDR3 in amino acids: CASSFGPGIPGELFF. The CDR3 DNA reads TGTGCCAGCAGCTTTGGGCCAGGGATTCCCGGGGAGCTGTTTTTT.

This clone showed up just a few times. The chain has TRBV6-6 and TRBJ2-1, with 13 positions matching TRBD2. The germline V gene has CDR1 MNHNY and CDR2 SVGAGI (reference sequence). J lost 4 bases, V lost 5 bases, and 5 bases had no gene match. The CDR3 contains 16 residues. DNA for the CDR3: TGTGCCAGCAGTCGACTAGCGGGAGGACAGTACAATGAGCAGTTCTTC. This codes for CASSRLAGGQYNEQFF.

The V and J genes are TRBV15 and TRBJ2-3, with D hard to call. Germline CDR1 reads LNHNV; CDR2 reads YYDKDF (reference sequence). Trimming took 5 bases from V and 6 from J, leaving 15 bases between them. The CDR3 is 14 residues long. The CDR3 DNA reads as TGTGCCACCAGCTCTCGGACCGCAGCCGATACGCAGTATTTT. Protein: CATSSRTAADTQYF.

The V call is TRBV5-1, the J call TRBJ1-5, with a weak D call TRBD1 (6 bases). V shed 1 base and J shed 0 bases, with 8 bases lying between them. This CDR3 contains 15 residues. Germline V CDR1 and CDR2: SGHRS, YFSETQ. The CDR3 is CASSLTGLSNQPQHF. CDR3 nucleotide sequence: TGCGCCAGCAGCTTGACAGGGCTTAGCAATCAGCCCCAGCATTTT.

The chain recombines TRBV9 with TRBJ1-3; D call uncertain. CDR1 SGDLS and CDR2 YYNGEE come from the germline V gene. The V gene lost 3 bases and the J gene lost 0 bases, with 7 bases spanning the gap. The CDR3 extends over 14 amino acids. The CDR3 here is CASSAHSSGNTIYF. The CDR3 region has the DNA TGTGCCAGCAGCGCCCATAGCTCTGGAAACACCATATATTTT.

The chain is built from TRBV2 and TRBJ1-2; 8 nucleotides match TRBD1. Germline CDR1 reads SNHLY; CDR2 reads FYNNEI. The CDR3 has 14 amino acids. The V segment lost 1 base and the J segment 8 bases; nucleotides outside the gene matches: 6. The CDR3 nucleotides read TGTGCCAGCAGTGAAGAAACAGGGACAGGCGGCTACACCTTC. Its protein is CASSEETGTGGYTF.

This clone was seen more than once but under ten times. The chain joins TRBV11-2 to TRBJ2-7, with 10 bases lining up with TRBD2. The CDR3 sequence is 15 residues long. The trim removed 5 bases at V and 3 bases at J, leaving 7 bases unmatched. The germline V gene encodes CDR1 SGHAT and CDR2 FQNNGV. The CDR3 spells CASSGRTSGFYEQYF. CDR3 bases: TGTGCCAGCAGCGGCCGGACTAGCGGTTTCTACGAGCAGTACTTC.

This clone occurred a few times. The rearrangement uses TRBV2 and TRBJ2-3; D possibly corresponds to TRBD2 (6 bases). The CDR3 is 13 amino acids. V was cut by 3 bases and J by 6 bases, with 10 bases left in between. The germline CDR1 and CDR2 sequences are SNHLY and FYNNEI. The DNA for the CDR3 is TGTGCCAGCAGTGACCTAGCGAGTGATACGCAGTATTTT. It codes for CASSDLASDTQYF.

This clone was counted a few times. This sample includes further DNA sequences coding for the same CDR3. The rearrangement uses TRBV29-1 and TRBJ2-5; 10 bases map to TRBD1. The CDR3 is made up of 13 amino acids. CDR1 is SQVTM, CDR2 ANQGSEA, per germline. The V gene end was trimmed by 7 bases and the J gene end by 5 bases; junction bases not matched to a gene: 7. For the CDR3, the DNA is TGCAGCGGCCGACAGGGGGCAGGGGAGACCCAGTACTTC. Its translation: CSGRQGAGETQYF.

This clone was counted at least ten times. The rearrangement uses TRBV18 and TRBJ2-7, with D possibly TRBD1 on 5 matching bases. V was trimmed by 3 bases and J by 4 bases, leaving 13 bases between them. The CDR3 sequence is 14 residues long. Germline CDR1 is KGHSH and CDR2 is LQKENI. CDR3 DNA: TGTGCCAGCTCACCGAACAGGTGGGCATACGAGCAGTACTTC. Translated, it gives CASSPNRWAYEQYF.

This chain uses TRBV25-1 with TRBJ2-3; the match to TRBD2 covers 10 bases. V gave up 3 bases and J gave up 6 bases; unmatched junction bases: 3. The CDR3 is made up of 14 amino acids. The germline V gene has CDR1 MGHDK and CDR2 SYGVNS. The CDR3 spells CASSDLAGVDTQYF. The CDR3 bases are TGTGCCAGCAGTGACCTAGCGGGAGTGGATACGCAGTATTTT.

In its sample, this clone was seen a few times. The V gene is TRBV14, the J gene TRBJ2-7; TRBD1 matches 8 bases. V was clipped by 5 bases and J by 4 bases; unmatched bases: 10. The CDR3 is 15 amino acids. Germline V lookup: CDR1 SGHDN, CDR2 FVKESK. The CDR3 sequence is CASSSTGGPSYEQYF. Here the CDR3 DNA reads TGTGCCAGCAGCTCAACAGGGGGACCCTCTTACGAGCAGTACTTC.

Only a few counts were recorded for this clone. The chain's CDR3 is CASSLRGAEDEQFF. For the CDR3, the DNA is TGTGCCAGCAGCTTGCGGGGGGCTGAGGATGAGCAGTTCTTC. The chain links TRBV5-4 to TRBJ2-1; tentatively, D is TRBD2 (7 bases). Trimming pared 1 base from V and 8 bases from J, leaving 13 bases between. CDR1 and CDR2 from the germline V gene are SGHNT and YYREEE (reference sequence). The CDR3 loop spans 14 amino acids.